Following are 21 T cell receptor beta chains from one sample sequenced in a study of blood T cells in healthy people across ages. A second PCR, run for about 7 to 11 cycles, used a sample-barcoded 5' primer plus a J-beta primer mix. MiXCR, applied by TCRdb to the 5' RACE reads, yields one record per CDR3 protein. The table has some 930,000 distinct CDR3 sequences, roughly 29% seen once. These same records also appear under a second study, on T cells of mothers and their children.

Sequenced input: blood. The source is a woman aged 40 to 50 in good health.

This clonotype was seen at least ten times. The gene calls are TRBV9 and TRBJ2-7; D is undetermined. Germline CDR1 SGDLS, CDR2 YYNGEE. The V gene lost 0 bases and the J gene lost 1 base, with 5 bases spanning the gap. The CDR3 totals 13 residues. The CDR3 loop is CASSVALSYEQYF. CDR3 in DNA: TGTGCCAGCAGCGTAGCCTTATCCTACGAGCAGTACTTC.

The chain links TRBV11-2 to TRBJ2-1; 11 positions match TRBD1. Germline CDR1 SGHAT, CDR2 FQNNGV. The V segment lost 4 bases and the J segment 0 bases; nucleotides outside the gene matches: 8. This CDR3 has 18 residues. The CDR3 is CASSSEDRGLDSYNEQFF. The CDR3 region has the DNA TGTGCCAGCAGCTCCGAGGACAGGGGGCTAGACTCCTACAATGAGCAGTTCTTC.

This clonotype appeared many times. V usage is TRBV4-3 and J usage is TRBJ2-5; no reliable D call. CDR3 length: 15 residues. Germline V gene sequence: CDR1 LGHNA, CDR2 YSLEER. With 4 bases removed from V and 2 bases from J, the gap between germline ends came to 14 bases. Here the CDR3 reads CASSPRTDVQETQYF. The CDR3 coding sequence is TGCGCCAGCAGCCCCCGTACGGACGTACAAGAGACCCAGTACTTC.

The rearrangement joins TRBV4-1 to TRBJ2-1; D is unclear. This CDR3 region has 18 residues. Germline V gene data show CDR1 as MGHRA and CDR2 as YSYEKL. V lost 0 bases and J 8 bases, leaving 23 bases between the germline ends. The CDR3: CASSQDEPGPAMVDEQFF. DNA of the CDR3: TGCGCCAGCAGCCAAGATGAGCCGGGCCCCGCTATGGTTGATGAGCAGTTCTTC.

V usage is TRBV7-9 and J usage is TRBJ1-4; 7 positions match TRBD1. In germline, CDR1 is SEHNR, CDR2 FQNEAQ (reference sequence). With 5 bases clipped from V and 7 bases from J, the junction kept 16 bases outside the gene matches. The CDR3 extends over 17 amino acids. In DNA form, the CDR3 reads TGTGCCAGCAGCCAGGTCTCCGCGCGGACAGGAGGTGAAAAACTGTTTTTT. This translates into CASSQVSARTGGEKLFF.

This clonotype was counted at least ten times. This chain connects TRBV7-2 to TRBJ2-1, with D possibly TRBD2 on 5 matching bases. Trimming removed 1 base from V and 7 bases from J, with 11 bases in between. Germline loops: CDR1 SGHTA, CDR2 FQGNSA. The CDR3 loop spans 14 amino acids. CDR3 coding DNA: TGTGCCAGCAGCTTAGACGGGGTGGGGAATGAGCAGTTCTTC. It codes for CASSLDGVGNEQFF.

The chain links TRBV29-1 to TRBJ1-1, with D perhaps matching TRBD1 (5 bases). With 6 bases removed from V and 1 base from J, the gap between germline ends came to 12 bases. Germline lookup yields CDR1 SQVTM and CDR2 ANQGSEA. The CDR3 runs to 13 residues. CDR3 in amino acids: CSVAGGTNTEAFF. Written as DNA, the CDR3 is TGCAGCGTGGCGGGGGGAACGAACACTGAAGCTTTCTTT.

This chain connects TRBV6-5 to TRBJ1-1; 11 nucleotides align to TRBD1. Germline assignment: CDR1 MNHEY and CDR2 SVGAGI. The CDR3 extends over 16 amino acids. The J segment lost 11 bases and the V segment lost 6 bases, leaving 17 bases of the junction unmatched. The CDR3 coding sequence is TGTGCCAGCAGGGACCGGGACAGGGGGTTCGACGGTTTGGCTTTCTTT. Translation: CASRDRDRGFDGLAFF.

The table lists this clonotype with many counts. Here the CDR3 DNA reads TGTGCCAGCAGCCTCCGGACTAGCGGAGATACGCAGTATTTT. Encoded protein: CASSLRTSGDTQYF. This sequence joins TRBV27 and TRBJ2-3; TRBD2 aligns across 10 bases. The CDR3 has 14 residues. Germline values: CDR1 MNHEY, CDR2 SMNVEV (reference sequence). Unmatched junction bases numbered 5, after V lost 6 bases and J lost 5 bases.

In this sample, this clonotype turned up a few times. The gene calls are TRBV4-3 and TRBJ2-3, with 10 positions matching TRBD2. CDR3 length: 16 amino acids. The germline V gene encodes CDR1 LGHNA and CDR2 YSLEER. Losses at the gene ends were 0 bases for V and 3 bases for J; bases not matched to a gene: 3. The CDR3 bases are TGCGCCAGCAGCCAAGATCTAGCGGGGGATACAGATACGCAGTATTTT. Its protein is CASSQDLAGDTDTQYF.

This clonotype was seen a few times. The chain recombines TRBV20-1 with TRBJ2-5; the match to TRBD2 covers 8 bases. Looked up from germline, CDR1 is DFQATT and CDR2 is SNEGSKA (reference sequence). The ends lost 6 bases at V and 2 bases at J; junction bases unmatched: 8. There are 14 residues in the CDR3. The CDR3 protein is CSAPREVNQETQYF. In nucleotides, the CDR3 is TGCAGTGCGCCGCGGGAGGTTAATCAAGAGACCCAGTACTTC.

This clonotype was seen ten or more times. The chain is built from TRBV5-1 and TRBJ1-2, with a tentative D call TRBD1 (5 bases). V was cut by 0 bases and J by 0 bases, with 12 bases left in between. Germline V gene lookup returns CDR1 SGHRS and CDR2 YFSETQ. The CDR3 is 16 residues long. In DNA form, the CDR3 reads TGCGCCAGCAGCTTGGCCGCGGGGGAACCTAACTATGGCTACACCTTC. Protein sequence: CASSLAAGEPNYGYTF.

This clonotype was detected many times. The junction departs from germline at one end; a sequencing error may be responsible. The chain has TRBV5-1 and TRBJ1-6; D is uncertain. The germline gives CDR1 SGHRS, CDR2 YFSETQ. The CDR3 extends over 16 amino acids. Here the CDR3 reads CASSLEGRGFDSPLHF. CDR3 nucleotide sequence: TGCGCCAGCAGCTTGGAAGGGCGGGGATTTGATTCACCTCTCCACTTT.

As to this clonotype: A read error is possible here, since a much larger clone lies one base away. CDR3 sequence (DNA): TGCGTCAGCAGCCACTCGGCGGGGGGTCGGACTGAAGCTTTCTTT. Translation: CVSSHSAGGRTEAFF. The chain carries TRBV4-1 and TRBJ1-1, with a weak D call TRBD1 (5 bases). The length of the CDR3 is 15 residues. The V gene's germline CDR1 is MGHRA and CDR2 YSYEKL.

This clonotype was detected a few times. The chain recombines TRBV9 with TRBJ1-1; no clear D. The CDR3 covers 14 residues. CDR1 is SGDLS and CDR2 is YYNGEE in the germline V gene. Trimming removed 4 bases at V and 5 bases at J, with 15 bases between. CDR3 in amino acids: CASSPLAGGTEAFF. The DNA for the CDR3 is TGTGCCAGCAGCCCCCTGGCAGGAGGGACTGAAGCTTTCTTT.

This clonotype was observed at least ten times. This sequence joins TRBV6-6 and TRBJ1-2; 7 bases match TRBD1. The ends lost 5 bases at V and 5 bases at J; junction bases unmatched: 5. The CDR3 covers 13 residues. Germline V gene lookup returns CDR1 MNHNY and CDR2 SVGAGI (reference sequence). The CDR3, as DNA: TGTGCCAGCAGTACAGGGGATGTATATGGCTACACCTTC. Translating gives CASSTGDVYGYTF.

This clonotype was recorded a few times. The rearrangement uses TRBV29-1 and TRBJ1-1, with 9 bases matching TRBD1. The CDR3 extends over 16 amino acids. With V trimmed by 4 bases and J by 3 bases, 12 bases remained unmatched. Looked up from germline, CDR1 is SQVTM and CDR2 is ANQGSEA. This chain's CDR3 is CSVVPRPRTGDTEAFF. CDR3 coding DNA: TGCAGCGTTGTGCCCCGCCCCCGGACAGGGGACACTGAAGCTTTCTTT.

V is TRBV7-9 and J is TRBJ1-2, with unresolved D. The germline V gene has CDR1 SEHNR and CDR2 FQNEAQ (reference sequence). CDR3 size: 14 residues. V lost 1 base and J 8 bases, leaving 14 bases between the germline ends. CDR3 in amino acids: CASSLVGVMDGYTF. The CDR3 nucleotides are TGTGCCAGCAGCTTAGTCGGGGTGATGGACGGCTACACCTTC.

The chain is built from TRBV28 and TRBJ2-1; D not resolved. The germline CDR1 and CDR2 sequences are MDHEN and SYDVKM. The CDR3 is 11 amino acids. Trimming removed 6 bases from V and 5 bases from J, with 5 bases in between. CDR3 region: CASRLNNEQFF. Written as DNA, the CDR3 is TGTGCCAGCAGACTGAACAATGAGCAGTTCTTC.

Remarks on this clonotype: Mismatch with germline at one junction end may stem from a read error. The chain links TRBV5-1 to TRBJ1-2; D is unclear. The CDR3 totals 15 residues. Per germline, CDR1 SGHRS and CDR2 YFSETQ. CDR3 sequence reads: CAISLLGPPGYGYTF. For the CDR3, the DNA is TGCGCCATCAGCTTGTTAGGACCTCCGGGATATGGCTACACCTTC.

The V and J genes are TRBV4-1 and TRBJ2-1; 9 bases are shared with TRBD1. Germline V gene data show CDR1 as MGHRA and CDR2 as YSYEKL. CDR3 length: 15 amino acids. Losses at the gene ends were 0 bases for V and 5 bases for J; bases not matched to a gene: 2. The CDR3 is CASSQEDRGNNEQFF. The CDR3 DNA follows: TGCGCCAGCAGCCAAGAGGACAGGGGCAACAATGAGCAGTTCTTC.